Listed below are T cell receptor beta chains from one sample, sequenced in a study of blood T cell repertoires in COVID-19. The method was immunoSEQ multiplex PCR; TCRdb's version includes in-frame clones alone and lacks a portion of them. Among a few hundred thousand clones listed, under 90% were seen once. Sequenced material: PBMCs or T cells enriched from blood (not recorded which). These receptors came from a woman aged 18-30 years who had recovered from COVID-19. Both conserved end residues are part of each CDR3. The order of the fields is D gene, J gene, V gene, clone size, CDR3 DNA, CDR3 protein. D genes are given only for firm matches. Not all rows give a size; the values are once, few, many and, for expanded clones, a class.

>NA|TRBJ2-7|TRBV20-1|NA
TGCAGTGCTAGTTTGGCTAGCGCCACCTACGAGCAGTACTTC
CSASLASATYEQYF
>TRBD1|TRBJ2-7|TRBV7-8|NA
TGTGCCAGCAGCTCAGGGACAGACCCCAACGAGCAGTACTTC
CASSSGTDPNEQYF
>NA|TRBJ1-1|TRBV11-2|NA
TGTGCCAGCAGCCCCCACAGGGAAAGAGGCCTGAGGGCGAACACTGAAGCTTTCTTT
CASSPHRERGLRANTEAFF
>TRBD2|TRBJ2-3|TRBV6-1|many
TGTGCCAGCAGTGAAATAGCGGGGGGCACAGATACGCAGTATTTT
CASSEIAGGTDTQYF
>NA|TRBJ1-3|TRBV5-1|NA
TGCGCCAGCAGCTTGTCGGGCCAGGGGAACACCATATATTTT
CASSLSGQGNTIYF
>TRBD1|TRBJ2-7|TRBV29-1|NA
TGCAGCGCCTTAGGGCCAGGGGGTAACGGCGAGCAGTACTTC
CSALGPGGNGEQYF
>TRBD1|TRBJ1-2|TRBV9|NA
TGTGCCAGCAGCATCTCGGACAGGGCTAACTATGGCTACACCTTC
CASSISDRANYGYTF
>TRBD1|TRBJ1-1|TRBV28|NA
TGTGCCAGCAATCGGGACAGTTGGAACACTGAAGCTTTCTTT
CASNRDSWNTEAFF
>NA|TRBJ1-2|TRBV30|NA
TGTGCCTGGACCCCTGCAGATGGCTACACCTTC
CAWTPADGYTF
>NA|TRBJ1-1|TRBV27|few
TGTGCCAGCAGTGCCCGAAGGACCGGGACAAGGAACACTGAAGCTTTCTTT
CASSARRTGTRNTEAFF
>NA|TRBJ1-6|TRBV30|NA
TGTGCCTGGAGCCCAGGACACAATTCACCCCTCCACTTT
CAWSPGHNSPLHF
>TRBD2|TRBJ2-2|TRBV24-1|NA
TGTGCCACCAGTCCTAAAGGACTAGCGCCCACCGGGGAGCTGTTTTTT
CATSPKGLAPTGELFF
>TRBD1|TRBJ1-2|TRBV2|NA
TGTGCCAGCGAGCCGGGACAGGCCTATGGTGGCTACACCTTC
CASEPGQAYGGYTF
>NA|TRBJ1-2|TRBV14|NA
TGTGCCAGCAGCCAAGATCCCCCGGGTCTCGAGGGCTACACCTTC
CASSQDPPGLEGYTF
>NA|TRBJ1-4|TRBV7-9|NA
TGTGCCAGCAGCTCCCTCCGGGAAAAACTGTTTTTT
CASSSLREKLFF